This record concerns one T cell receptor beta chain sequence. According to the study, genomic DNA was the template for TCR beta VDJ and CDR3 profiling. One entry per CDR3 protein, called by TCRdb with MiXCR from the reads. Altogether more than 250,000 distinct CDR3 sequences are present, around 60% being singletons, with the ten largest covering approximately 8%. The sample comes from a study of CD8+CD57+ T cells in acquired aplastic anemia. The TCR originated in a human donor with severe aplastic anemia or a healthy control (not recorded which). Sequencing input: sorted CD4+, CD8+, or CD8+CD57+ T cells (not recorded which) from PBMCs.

CDR3 sequence: CASSVLCANYGYTF. The CDR3, as DNA: TGCGCCAGCAGCGTCTTATGTGCTAACTATGGCTACACCTTC. This rearrangement joins TRBV10-1 to TRBJ1-2; D is unresolved. Germline V CDR1 and CDR2: WNHNN, SYGVQD (reference sequence). Trimming removed 6 bases at V and 0 bases at J, with 11 bases between. This CDR3 contains 14 residues.